Following are 5 T cell receptor beta chains from one sample sequenced in a study of blood T cell repertoires in COVID-19. This table comes from immunoSEQ multiplex PCR, and its TCRdb copy is limited to in-frame clones, with some not included. Seen here are roughly 97,000 clones, about nine tenths observed once, and the top ten hold approximately 15%. The specimen was peripheral blood. These receptors were collected from a man aged 50 to 59 with acute or convalescent COVID-19.

This chain uses TRBV7-2 with TRBJ2-1; 15 bases map to TRBD2. The CDR3 has 18 residues. Trimming removed 6 bases from V and 5 bases from J; junction bases left unmatched: 11. The germline gives CDR1 SGHTA, CDR2 FQGNSA. The CDR3 nucleotides are TGTGCCAGCAGACGAACGGGACTAGCGGGAGGTAAAAACAATGAGCAGTTCTTC. Translation: CASRRTGLAGGKNNEQFF. The whole variable domain, filled in from reference TRBV7-2 and TRBJ2-1, reads GAGVSQSPSNKVTEKGKDVELRCDPISGHTALYWYRQSLGQGLEFLIYFQGNSAPDKSGLPSDRFSAERTGGSVSTLTIQRTQQEDSAVYLCASRRTGLAGGKNNEQFFGPGTRLTVL.

The chain recombines TRBV11-2 with TRBJ2-7; the match to TRBD1 covers 10 bases. Per germline, CDR1 SGHAT and CDR2 FQNNGV. CDR3 length: 15 residues. J lost 5 bases, V lost 3 bases, and 7 bases had no gene match. The CDR3 DNA reads TGTGCCAGCAGCTTTAAAGGGACAGGGGCCGACGAGCAGTACTTC. Its translation is CASSFKGTGADEQYF.

The rearrangement joins TRBV6-2 or TRBV6-3 to TRBJ2-1; TRBD2 matches 12 bases. This CDR3 is built from 14 residues. Germline V lookup: CDR1 MNHEY, CDR2 SVGEGT. The ends lost 5 bases at V and 12 bases at J; junction bases unmatched: 8. For the CDR3, the DNA is TGTGCCAGCAGTATTGCTAGCGGGAGGGCCGGGCAGTTCTTC. Translated, it gives CASSIASGRAGQFF.

The chain carries TRBV11-2 and TRBJ2-1; tentatively, D is TRBD1 (7 bases). Trimming removed 6 bases at V and 6 bases at J, with 18 bases between. CDR3 size: 15 residues. Germline CDR1 reads SGHAT; CDR2 reads FQNNGV. CDR3 region: CASRYPGGRGNEQFF. The CDR3, as DNA: TGTGCCAGCAGATACCCAGGGGGGAGAGGCAATGAGCAGTTCTTC.

V gene TRBV24-1 combines with J gene TRBJ2-3; possibly TRBD1 for D (5 bases). This CDR3 spans 13 amino acids. In germline, CDR1 is KGHDR, CDR2 SFDVKD. V shed 8 bases and J shed 2 bases, with 10 bases lying between them. The CDR3 reads CATKKGATDTQYF. The CDR3 DNA follows: TGTGCCACCAAGAAAGGGGCCACAGATACGCAGTATTTT.